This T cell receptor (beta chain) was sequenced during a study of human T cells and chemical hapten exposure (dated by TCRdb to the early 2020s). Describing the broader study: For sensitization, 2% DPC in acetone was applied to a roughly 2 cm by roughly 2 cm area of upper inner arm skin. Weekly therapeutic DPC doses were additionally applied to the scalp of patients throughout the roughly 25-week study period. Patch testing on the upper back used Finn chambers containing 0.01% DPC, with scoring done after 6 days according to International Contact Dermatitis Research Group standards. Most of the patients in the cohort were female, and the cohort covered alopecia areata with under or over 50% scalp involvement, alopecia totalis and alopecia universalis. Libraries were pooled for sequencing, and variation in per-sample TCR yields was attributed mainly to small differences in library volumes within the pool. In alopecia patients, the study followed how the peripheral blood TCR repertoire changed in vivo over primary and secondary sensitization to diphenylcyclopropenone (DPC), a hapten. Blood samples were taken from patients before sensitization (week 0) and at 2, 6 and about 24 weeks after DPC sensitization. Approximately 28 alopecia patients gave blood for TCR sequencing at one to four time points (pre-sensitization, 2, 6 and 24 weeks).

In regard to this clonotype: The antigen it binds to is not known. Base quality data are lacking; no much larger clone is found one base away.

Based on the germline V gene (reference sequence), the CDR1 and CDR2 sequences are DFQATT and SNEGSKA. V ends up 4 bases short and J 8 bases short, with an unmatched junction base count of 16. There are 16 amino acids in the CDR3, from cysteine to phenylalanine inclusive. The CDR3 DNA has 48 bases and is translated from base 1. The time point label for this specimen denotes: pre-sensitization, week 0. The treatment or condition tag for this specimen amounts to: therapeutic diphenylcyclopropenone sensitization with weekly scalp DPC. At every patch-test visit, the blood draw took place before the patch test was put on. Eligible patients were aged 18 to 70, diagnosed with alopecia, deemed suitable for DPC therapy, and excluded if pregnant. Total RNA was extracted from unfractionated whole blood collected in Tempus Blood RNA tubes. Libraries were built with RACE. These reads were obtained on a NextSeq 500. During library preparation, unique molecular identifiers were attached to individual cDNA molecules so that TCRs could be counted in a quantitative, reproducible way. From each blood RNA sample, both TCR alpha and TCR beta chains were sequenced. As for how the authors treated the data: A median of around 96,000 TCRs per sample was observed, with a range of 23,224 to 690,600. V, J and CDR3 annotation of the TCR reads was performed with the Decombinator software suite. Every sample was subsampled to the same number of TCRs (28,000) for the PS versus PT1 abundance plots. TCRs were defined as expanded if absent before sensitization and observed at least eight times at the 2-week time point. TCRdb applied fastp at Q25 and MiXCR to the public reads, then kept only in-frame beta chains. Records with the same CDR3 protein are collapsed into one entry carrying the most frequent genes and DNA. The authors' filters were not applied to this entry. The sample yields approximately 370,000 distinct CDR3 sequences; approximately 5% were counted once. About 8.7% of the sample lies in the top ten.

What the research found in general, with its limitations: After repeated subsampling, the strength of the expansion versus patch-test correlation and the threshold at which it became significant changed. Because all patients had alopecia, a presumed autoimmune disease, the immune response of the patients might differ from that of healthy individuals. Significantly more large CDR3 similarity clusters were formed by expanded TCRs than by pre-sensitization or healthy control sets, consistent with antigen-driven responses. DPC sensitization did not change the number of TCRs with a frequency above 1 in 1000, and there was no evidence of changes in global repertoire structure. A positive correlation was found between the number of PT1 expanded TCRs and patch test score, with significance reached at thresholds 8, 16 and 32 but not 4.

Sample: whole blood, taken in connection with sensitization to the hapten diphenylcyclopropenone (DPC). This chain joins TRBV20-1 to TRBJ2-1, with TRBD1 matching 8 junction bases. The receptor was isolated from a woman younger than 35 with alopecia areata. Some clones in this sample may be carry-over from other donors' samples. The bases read TGCAGTGCTACCATCTTGGGACAGGTGGGAAGGGATGAGCAGTTCTTC. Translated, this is CSATILGQVGRDEQFF.